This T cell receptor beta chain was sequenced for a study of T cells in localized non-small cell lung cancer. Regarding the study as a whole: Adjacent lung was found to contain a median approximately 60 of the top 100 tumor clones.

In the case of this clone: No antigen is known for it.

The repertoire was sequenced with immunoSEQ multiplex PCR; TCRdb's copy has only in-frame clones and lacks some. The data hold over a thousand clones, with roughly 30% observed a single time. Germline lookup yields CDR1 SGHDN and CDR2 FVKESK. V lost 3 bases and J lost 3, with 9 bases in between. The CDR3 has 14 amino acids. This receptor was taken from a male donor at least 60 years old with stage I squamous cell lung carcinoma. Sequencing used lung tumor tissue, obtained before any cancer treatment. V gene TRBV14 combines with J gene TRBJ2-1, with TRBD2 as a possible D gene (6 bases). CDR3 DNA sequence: TGTGCCAGCAGCCATCTGCGGGGCTACAATGAGCAGTTCTTC. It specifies CASSHLRGYNEQFF. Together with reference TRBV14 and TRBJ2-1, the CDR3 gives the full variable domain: EAGVTQFPSHSVIEKGQTVTLRCDPISGHDNLYWYRRVMGKEIKFLLHFVKESKQDESGMPNNRFLAERTGGTYSTLKVQPAELEDSGVYFCASSHLRGYNEQFFGPGTRLTVL.